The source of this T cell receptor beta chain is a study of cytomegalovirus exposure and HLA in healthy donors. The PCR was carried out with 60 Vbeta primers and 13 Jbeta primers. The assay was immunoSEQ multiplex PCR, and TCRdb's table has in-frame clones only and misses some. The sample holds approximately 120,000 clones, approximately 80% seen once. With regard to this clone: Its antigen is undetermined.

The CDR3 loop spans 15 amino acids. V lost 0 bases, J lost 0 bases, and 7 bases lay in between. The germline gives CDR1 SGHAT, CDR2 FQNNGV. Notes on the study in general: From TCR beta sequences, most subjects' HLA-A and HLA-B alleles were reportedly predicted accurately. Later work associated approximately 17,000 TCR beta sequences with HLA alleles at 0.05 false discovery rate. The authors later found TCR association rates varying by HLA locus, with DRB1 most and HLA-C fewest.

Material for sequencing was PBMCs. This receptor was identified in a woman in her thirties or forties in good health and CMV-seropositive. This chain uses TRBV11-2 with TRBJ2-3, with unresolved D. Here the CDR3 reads CASSLDHGSTDTQYF. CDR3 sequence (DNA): TGTGCCAGCAGCTTAGATCACGGTAGCACAGATACGCAGTATTTT.